The 18 T cell receptor beta chains below come from one sample, sequenced in a study of blood T cells in healthy people across ages. A sample-barcoded 5' primer and a J-beta primer mix were used in a second PCR of about 7 to 12 cycles. TCRdb processed the 5' RACE reads anew with MiXCR; each CDR3 protein has one entry. The table records 1.8 million or so distinct CDR3 sequences, about 39% of them present only once. What was sequenced was blood. The receptors stem from a human donor in good health.

This clonotype has only a few counts. The chain uses TRBV29-1 and TRBJ2-3; D may match TRBD1 or TRBD2 (5 bases each). Per the germline V gene, CDR1 is SQVTM and CDR2 is ANQGSEA. V was clipped by 8 bases and J by 6 bases, with 9 bases between them. CDR3 size: 10 residues. DNA of the CDR3: TGCAGCTACTGGGGGGATACGCAGTATTTT. Its protein product is CSYWGDTQYF.

This clonotype turned up a few times. The rearrangement links TRBV15 to TRBJ2-3; 12 positions agree with TRBD2. This CDR3 region has 17 residues. The junction had 8 bases not matched to a gene; V was cut back by 2 bases and J by 5 bases. The germline V gene has CDR1 LNHNV and CDR2 YYDKDF (reference sequence). CDR3 in amino acids: CATSRPGTSGRGDTQYF. The CDR3 DNA reads as TGTGCCACCAGCAGACCAGGGACTAGCGGGCGGGGAGATACGCAGTATTTT.

The V call is TRBV20-1, the J call TRBJ2-7; TRBD2 aligns across 13 bases. CDR3 size: 14 residues. Trimming took 5 bases from V and 0 from J; bases not matched to a gene: 1. Germline CDR1 and CDR2: DFQATT and SNEGSKA (reference sequence). The CDR3 region has the DNA TGCAGTGCTGGGACTAGCGGGGCCTCCTACGAGCAGTACTTC. Its protein is CSAGTSGASYEQYF.

This clonotype was observed at least ten times. The V and J genes are TRBV24-1 and TRBJ2-5; 8 bases are a match to TRBD2. After removal of 3 bases from V and 1 base from J, the junction contained 3 bases not matched to a gene. Germline V CDR1 and CDR2: KGHDR, SFDVKD. This CDR3 has 15 residues. The CDR3 DNA follows: TGTGCCACCAGTGATGGGCGGGGGGCCCAAGAGACCCAGTACTTC. Its translation: CATSDGRGAQETQYF.

This clonotype was observed a handful of times. The junction differs from germline at one of its ends, possibly a read error. The chain carries TRBV25-1 and TRBJ2-7; 7 nucleotides match TRBD2. The V gene's germline CDR1 is MGHDK and CDR2 SYGVNS. The CDR3 length is 12 residues. CDR3 nucleotides: TGTGCCAGCAGTATAGGGGACTACGGGCAGTACTTC. Encoded protein: CASSIGDYGQYF.

The genes are TRBV7-2 and TRBJ2-1; 10 bases are shared with TRBD2. Germline values: CDR1 SGHTA, CDR2 FQGNSA. The J segment lost 9 bases and the V segment lost 1 base, leaving 3 bases of the junction unmatched. This CDR3 is 14 amino acids long. The CDR3 spells CASSLGGTSVEQFF. CDR3 DNA: TGTGCCAGCAGCTTAGGCGGGACTAGCGTTGAGCAGTTCTTC.

V and J are TRBV5-4 and TRBJ2-1; 7 bases are shared with TRBD1. The J call could be wrong; TRBJ2-7 is a better fit for the DNA end. The germline gives CDR1 SGHNT, CDR2 YYREEE (reference sequence). The CDR3 is 16 amino acids. The CDR3 here is CASSLFEGDSYYEQYF. CDR3 sequence (DNA): TGTGCCAGCAGCTTGTTTGAGGGGGACAGCTACTACGAGCAGTACTTC.

CDR3 bases: TGTGCCAGCAGCCCTAGACAGGGACCAAATTCACCCCTCCACTTT. Its translation is CASSPRQGPNSPLHF. V gene TRBV9 combines with J gene TRBJ1-6; 7 nucleotides agree with TRBD1. Germline V CDR1 and CDR2: SGDLS, YYNGEE. This CDR3 region has 15 residues. V shed 4 bases and J 7 bases; nucleotides not matched to a gene: 8.

The chain uses TRBV4-3 and TRBJ2-2, with D possibly being TRBD1 (6 bases). Germline V gene sequence: CDR1 LGHNA, CDR2 YSLEER. The CDR3 sequence is 15 residues long. Trimming stripped 6 bases from V and 3 bases from J, with 14 bases between. The CDR3 DNA sequence: TGCGCCAGCAGTCAGGGTGACAGGCACACCGGGGAGCTGTTTTTT. Its protein product is CASSQGDRHTGELFF.

The rearrangement links TRBV6-1 to TRBJ2-3; TRBD2 might be the D (6 bases). The CDR3 extends over 15 amino acids. CDR1 MNHNS and CDR2 SASEGT come from the germline V gene. The V end lost 2 bases, the J end lost 4 bases, and 13 bases lay between the germline ends. CDR3: CASSEFWGVADTQYF. The CDR3 nucleotides are TGTGCCAGCAGTGAATTCTGGGGGGTGGCAGATACGCAGTATTTT.

This clonotype was found a few times. The chain combines TRBV28 with TRBJ2-7; weak D call: TRBD2 (6 bases). The CDR3 loop spans 14 amino acids. The germline V gene has CDR1 MDHEN and CDR2 SYDVKM. The V gene lost 10 bases and the J gene lost 5 bases, with 21 bases spanning the gap. The CDR3 loop reads CATSEGGAVNEQYF. CDR3 bases: TGTGCCACCTCGGAAGGAGGGGCTGTCAACGAGCAGTACTTC.

This clonotype appeared a few times. This rearrangement joins TRBV20-1 to TRBJ1-5, with 7 bases fitting TRBD1. CDR3 length: 14 amino acids. Germline loops: CDR1 DFQATT, CDR2 SNEGSKA (reference sequence). With 4 bases clipped from V and 5 bases from J, the junction kept 8 bases outside the gene matches. This CDR3 reads CSANAGTEDQPQHF. The CDR3 DNA follows: TGCAGTGCTAACGCTGGGACAGAAGATCAGCCCCAGCATTTT.

The chain uses TRBV20-1 and TRBJ1-2, with a weak D call TRBD1 (5 bases). V was pared by 0 bases and J by 2 bases, with 16 bases between. The CDR3 sequence is 16 residues long. CDR1 is DFQATT, CDR2 SNEGSKA, per germline (reference sequence). The CDR3 nucleotides are TGCAGTGCTAGAGAAGTGGGCCAGGGCTTAAACTATGGCTACACCTTC. Translated, it gives CSAREVGQGLNYGYTF.

This clonotype was seen more than once but under ten times. The chain recombines TRBV4-1 with TRBJ1-2, with TRBD1 matching over 9 bases. V lost 5 bases to trimming and J lost 8 bases; unmatched junction nucleotides: 18. The CDR3 sequence is 17 residues long. The germline V gene encodes CDR1 MGHRA and CDR2 YSYEKL. The CDR3 DNA sequence: TGCGCCAGCAGCTTTCCGGGACAGGGTCTACCTGAAGGAGGCTACACCTTC. This codes for CASSFPGQGLPEGGYTF.

V usage is TRBV5-4 and J usage is TRBJ2-1, with 12 bases aligning to TRBD2. Trimming cost V 5 bases and J 9 bases; bases outside gene matches: 12. This CDR3 is 16 amino acids long. CDR1 is SGHNT, CDR2 YYREEE, per germline (reference sequence). The CDR3 DNA reads as TGTGCCAGCAGATCCCTAGCGGGGGGGCCCCAGGGTGAGCAGTTCTTC. Translated, it gives CASRSLAGGPQGEQFF.

This chain uses TRBV5-1 with TRBJ1-2; D gene ambiguous. The V end lost 3 bases, the J end lost 5 bases, and 14 bases lay between the germline ends. The CDR3 spans 14 residues. In germline, CDR1 is SGHRS, CDR2 YFSETQ. CDR3 nucleotides: TGCGCCAGCAGCTGGGCCGTCCAGTCTTATGGCTACACCTTC. Residues: CASSWAVQSYGYTF.

The chain carries TRBV4-3 and TRBJ2-4; tentatively, D is TRBD1 (5 bases). V lost 0 bases and J lost 9, with 9 bases in between. Germline-derived CDR1 and CDR2 are LGHNA and YSLEER. The CDR3 extends over 13 amino acids. This chain's CDR3 is CASSQDFGAIQYF. The CDR3 DNA reads TGCGCCAGCAGCCAAGATTTTGGGGCCATTCAGTACTTC.

The V and J genes are TRBV5-5 and TRBJ2-7, with 8 bases that match TRBD2. V was pared by 4 bases and J by 0 bases, with 9 bases of the junction left unmatched. The CDR3 has 16 amino acids. CDR1 and CDR2 (germline): SGHKS, YYEKEE (reference sequence). CDR3 region: CASSPFRGGASYEQYF. The CDR3 DNA reads as TGTGCCAGCAGCCCGTTTCGGGGGGGAGCCTCCTACGAGCAGTACTTC.